Each of the 29 T cell receptor beta chains below was sequenced from the same sample in a study of cytomegalovirus exposure and HLA in healthy donors. The table came from immunoSEQ multiplex PCR; TCRdb's copy has only in-frame clones and leaves some out. Of 200,000 to 300,000 clones in the sample, approximately 83% were seen once. The sample taken for sequencing was PBMCs. These receptors were collected from a woman aged 25 to 45 in good health and CMV-seropositive.

V and J are TRBV7-9 and TRBJ2-3; 8 bases line up with TRBD1. The J segment lost 3 bases and the V segment lost 6 bases, leaving 5 bases of the junction unmatched. The CDR3 consists of 14 residues. Germline assignment: CDR1 SEHNR and CDR2 FQNEAQ (reference sequence). As DNA, the CDR3 is TGTGCCAGCAGTTCTGACAGGGGAACAGATACGCAGTATTTT. Amino acid sequence: CASSSDRGTDTQYF.

CDR3: CASSQQDLAGLYNEQFF. The CDR3, as DNA: TGCGCCAGCAGCCAACAAGACCTAGCGGGACTCTACAATGAGCAGTTCTTC. This chain uses TRBV4-1 with TRBJ2-1, with 9 nucleotides matching TRBD2. This CDR3 region has 17 residues. The junction had 8 bases not matched to a gene; V was cut back by 2 bases and J by 3 bases. Germline values: CDR1 MGHRA, CDR2 YSYEKL.

As regards this clone: Other DNA sequences from this sample encode an identical CDR3 as well. V gene TRBV30 combines with J gene TRBJ2-5; D uncertain. Trimming removed 3 bases at V and 5 bases at J, with 7 bases between. The CDR3 is 11 residues long. Per germline, CDR1 GTSNPN and CDR2 SVGIG (reference sequence). CDR3 residues: CAWSGGETQYF. The CDR3 DNA reads TGTGCCTGGAGCGGCGGTGAGACCCAGTACTTC.

In its sample, this clone was seen once. The V and J genes are TRBV18 and TRBJ1-2, with D perhaps TRBD1 (6 bases). The CDR3 length is 16 residues. Trimming stripped 0 bases from V and 0 bases from J, with 11 bases between. Germline V gives CDR1 KGHSH, CDR2 LQKENI. The CDR3 spells CASSPPAQGTNYGYTF. The CDR3 DNA sequence: TGTGCCAGCTCACCACCGGCGCAGGGGACTAACTATGGCTACACCTTC.

The table lists this clone with a count of one. The V and J genes are TRBV2 and TRBJ2-1; 9 positions match TRBD2. CDR3 length: 15 residues. Germline V lookup: CDR1 SNHLY, CDR2 FYNNEI. The J segment lost 12 bases and the V segment lost 9 bases, leaving 18 bases of the junction unmatched. In DNA, the CDR3 is TGTGCCAGTCTTTTTTTTGGGGTAGCGGGAGAGGGGCAGTTCTTC. The encoded protein is CASLFFGVAGEGQFF. Full variable domain (remainder filled in from reference TRBV2 and TRBJ2-1): EPEVTQTPSHQVTQMGQEVILRCVPISNHLYFYWYRQILGQKVEFLVSFYNNEISEKSEIFDDQFSVERPDGSNFTLKIRSTKLEDSAMYFCASLFFGVAGEGQFFGPGTRLTVL.

The chain's CDR3 is CASSQDHLITGELFF. The CDR3 bases are TGTGCCAGCAGCCAAGATCATCTAATCACCGGGGAGCTGTTTTTT. The rearrangement joins TRBV14 to TRBJ2-2, with D unclear. The CDR3 sequence is 15 residues long. V lost 0 bases, J lost 4 bases, and 9 bases lay in between. Germline V gene lookup returns CDR1 SGHDN and CDR2 FVKESK.

This chain uses TRBV30 with TRBJ2-3; 7 nucleotides line up with TRBD2. Germline V gene sequence: CDR1 GTSNPN, CDR2 SVGIG (reference sequence). There are 17 residues in the CDR3. V dropped 2 bases and J dropped 4; count of bases not matched to a gene: 15. CDR3 nucleotides: TGTGCCTGGAGTTTTCTCTTCGGACTAGGAGGAGCAGATACGCAGTATTTT. It codes for CAWSFLFGLGGADTQYF. The variable domain in full, completed from reference TRBV30 and TRBJ2-3, reads SQTIHQWPATLVQPVGSPLSLECTVEGTSNPNLYWYRQAAGRGLQLLFYSVGIGQISSEVPQNLSASRPQDRQFILSSKKLLLSDSGFYLCAWSFLFGLGGADTQYFGPGTRLTVL.

V usage is TRBV28 and J usage is TRBJ2-1, with D maybe TRBD1 (7 bases). Trimming removed 2 bases from V and 3 bases from J, with 11 bases in between. Germline CDR1 reads MDHEN; CDR2 reads SYDVKM. The CDR3 is made up of 15 amino acids. CDR3 residues: CASSLGGTVYNEQFF. The CDR3 DNA reads as TGTGCCAGCAGTTTAGGGGGGACAGTCTACAATGAGCAGTTCTTC.

The rearrangement links TRBV5-1 to TRBJ2-3; D is perhaps TRBD2 (5 bases). The CDR3 is 15 amino acids. Trimming cost V 2 bases and J 4 bases, with 14 bases left between them. CDR1 SGHRS and CDR2 YFSETQ come from the germline V gene. The CDR3 is CASSFLVGSPDTQYF. The DNA for the CDR3 is TGCGCCAGCAGCTTTTTGGTAGGGAGCCCAGATACGCAGTATTTT.

The chain couples TRBV15 to TRBJ1-2; 10 bases map to TRBD1. CDR1 is LNHNV, CDR2 YYDKDF, per germline (reference sequence). V lost 0 bases to trimming and J lost 4 bases; unmatched junction nucleotides: 2. This CDR3 is built from 15 residues. The CDR3 region is CATSRETGGPYGYTF. The CDR3 DNA reads as TGTGCCACCAGCAGAGAGACAGGGGGCCCCTATGGCTACACCTTC.

This chain joins TRBV6-1 and TRBJ1-1, with D hard to call. CDR1 is MNHNS and CDR2 is SASEGT in the germline V gene. The CDR3 totals 14 residues. Trimming shortened V by 0 bases and J by 10 bases, and 15 bases separated the two germline ends. CDR3 DNA: TGTGCCAGCAGTGAAGCGTGGGCAGTTTTCTTAGCTTTCTTT. It encodes CASSEAWAVFLAFF.

A few counts support this clone. This chain connects TRBV19 to TRBJ1-1; D gene uncertain. Germline assignment: CDR1 LNHDA and CDR2 SQIVND (reference sequence). V was cut by 5 bases and J by 0 bases, with 10 bases left in between. This CDR3 has 14 residues. CDR3 nucleotide sequence: TGTGCCAGTAGTCTCGGGTGGATGAACACTGAAGCTTTCTTT. This gives the protein CASSLGWMNTEAFF. Full variable domain (outside the CDR3, taken from reference TRBV19 and TRBJ1-1): DGGITQSPKYLFRKEGQNVTLSCEQNLNHDAMYWYRQDPGQGLRLIYYSQIVNDFQKGDIAEGYSVSREKKESFPLTVTSAQKNPTAFYLCASSLGWMNTEAFFGQGTRLTVV.

This clone came up a few times. The rearrangement links TRBV9 to TRBJ1-1; tentatively, D is TRBD1 (6 bases). V shed 4 bases and J shed 0 bases, with 22 bases lying between them. The CDR3 extends over 18 amino acids. Germline V gene lookup returns CDR1 SGDLS and CDR2 YYNGEE. The CDR3 is CASSLDPTGPQLNTEAFF. CDR3 nucleotides: TGTGCCAGCAGCCTCGATCCGACAGGACCCCAACTGAACACTGAAGCTTTCTTT.

This sequence joins TRBV30 and TRBJ1-1; D ambiguous. V gave up 8 bases and J gave up 4 bases, with 17 bases separating them. CDR1 and CDR2 (germline): GTSNPN, SVGIG (reference sequence). This CDR3 has 13 amino acids. Written as DNA, the CDR3 is TGTGCCGCACTGGAAAGAGGTGCCACTGAAGCTTTCTTT. Its protein is CAALERGATEAFF.

This clone was detected only once. J is TRBJ2-2 and V is TRBV27; 11 positions agree with TRBD2. V dropped 1 base and J dropped 6; count of bases not matched to a gene: 13. Germline-derived CDR1 and CDR2 are MNHEY and SMNVEV (reference sequence). The CDR3 sequence is 19 residues long. CDR3: CASSLYVRILAGGPGELFF. For the CDR3, the DNA is TGTGCCAGCAGTTTATACGTTCGGATCCTAGCGGGAGGCCCCGGGGAGCTGTTTTTT.

This clone was detected once. The genes are TRBV2 and TRBJ2-5; 8 bases align to TRBD2. Germline V gene sequence: CDR1 SNHLY, CDR2 FYNNEI. The CDR3 spans 14 residues. Trimming took 7 bases from V and 5 from J; bases not matched to a gene: 9. CDR3 nucleotides: TGTGCCAGCACTCAGAGCGGGAGTACGGAGACCCAGTACTTC. Translating gives CASTQSGSTETQYF.

V gene TRBV29-1 combines with J gene TRBJ1-1, with TRBD1 identical over 8 bases. V lost 7 bases to trimming and J lost 1 base; unmatched junction nucleotides: 14. The CDR3 length is 16 residues. Germline CDR1 reads SQVTM; CDR2 reads ANQGSEA. CDR3 amino acids: CSAKGSGGVENTEAFF. In DNA, the CDR3 is TGCAGCGCCAAGGGGTCAGGGGGCGTTGAGAACACTGAAGCTTTCTTT.

The chain uses TRBV7-8 and TRBJ2-1; 10 bases are shared with TRBD2. The CDR3 is made up of 15 amino acids. V shed 2 bases, J shed 7 bases, and the junction held 5 bases outside the gene matches. Looked up from germline, CDR1 is SGHVS and CDR2 is FQNEAQ. The CDR3 sequence is CASSLLAGEANEQFF. As DNA, the CDR3 is TGTGCCAGCAGCTTACTAGCGGGAGAGGCAAATGAGCAGTTCTTC.

This chain links TRBV7-6 with TRBJ2-1; 7 nucleotides line up with TRBD1. The V gene's germline CDR1 is SGHVS and CDR2 FNYEAQ. The CDR3 has 16 amino acids. V trimming: 4 bases; J trimming: 3 bases; junction bases outside the gene matches: 9. In DNA form, the CDR3 reads TGTGCCAGCAGCTCCCAGACAGGGATTAACTACAATGAGCAGTTCTTC. This encodes CASSSQTGINYNEQFF.

J is TRBJ2-5 and V is TRBV7-6; 7 bases match TRBD2. Germline V gene data show CDR1 as SGHVS and CDR2 as FNYEAQ. The CDR3 is 12 amino acids. The V and J ends lost 5 bases and 13 bases, in that order; junction bases with no gene match: 10. CDR3 residues: CASSLLGGTWYF. CDR3 nucleotide sequence: TGTGCCAGCAGCCTCCTGGGGGGGACTTGGTACTTC.

This clone was seen a single time. The chain carries TRBV4-1 and TRBJ2-7; 8 bases align to TRBD2. CDR3 length equals 17 residues. Trimming took 1 base from V and 3 from J; bases not matched to a gene: 11. Per the germline V gene, CDR1 is MGHRA and CDR2 is YSYEKL. The CDR3 loop reads CASSQGGSGLEFYEQYF. In DNA, the CDR3 is TGCGCCAGCAGCCAAGGAGGGTCGGGACTAGAGTTCTACGAGCAGTACTTC.

The chain couples TRBV9 to TRBJ2-7; TRBD1 matches 9 bases. The V gene's germline CDR1 is SGDLS and CDR2 YYNGEE. Trimming at V came to 3 bases and at J to 4 bases, leaving 8 bases not matched to a gene. The CDR3 is made up of 15 amino acids. In DNA form, the CDR3 reads TGTGCCAGCAGCGCCGGGACAGGGTTGGAATACGAGCAGTACTTC. It encodes CASSAGTGLEYEQYF.

The chain recombines TRBV7-3 with TRBJ2-2; TRBD2 agrees at 7 bases. The ends lost 5 bases at V and 1 base at J; junction bases unmatched: 7. Germline values: CDR1 SGHTA, CDR2 FQGTGA. This CDR3 contains 16 residues. The chain's CDR3 is CASSPRLAVNTGELFF. The CDR3 DNA sequence: TGTGCCAGCAGCCCCCGTCTAGCGGTGAACACCGGGGAGCTGTTTTTT.

The rearrangement uses TRBV6-1 and TRBJ2-7, with TRBD2 as a possible D gene (6 bases). The CDR3 is 13 residues long. Per the germline V gene, CDR1 is MNHNS and CDR2 is SASEGT. V was shortened by 7 bases and J by 1 base, with 11 bases between the two germline ends. The CDR3 spells CASTSSGSYEQYF. Written as DNA, the CDR3 is TGTGCCAGCACCAGCAGCGGGTCCTACGAGCAGTACTTC.

The J gene is TRBJ2-1, the V gene TRBV5-1; D is uncertain. The germline gives CDR1 SGHRS, CDR2 YFSETQ. This CDR3 spans 13 amino acids. V lost 0 bases and J 6 bases, leaving 7 bases between the germline ends. CDR3: CASSLGLANEQFF. CDR3 bases: TGCGCCAGCAGCTTGGGACTGGCCAATGAGCAGTTCTTC.

The rearrangement links TRBV27 to TRBJ2-7; tentatively, D is TRBD1 (6 bases). The germline V gene has CDR1 MNHEY and CDR2 SMNVEV (reference sequence). V shed 6 bases and J shed 3 bases, with 12 bases lying between them. CDR3 size: 13 residues. CDR3 nucleotides: TGTGCCAGCAGCCCTTCAGGGGACTACGAGCAGTACTTC. Residues: CASSPSGDYEQYF.

This chain connects TRBV5-1 to TRBJ2-2, with D uncertain. Germline loops: CDR1 SGHRS, CDR2 YFSETQ. V was shortened by 5 bases and J by 0 bases, with 17 bases between the two germline ends. The CDR3 covers 17 residues. The CDR3 DNA reads TGCGCCAGCAGACTTGGAGTGGATAGTTCGAACACCGGGGAGCTGTTTTTT. It encodes CASRLGVDSSNTGELFF.

The chain couples TRBV2 to TRBJ2-1; D not resolved. The CDR3 runs 17 residues. The germline V gene encodes CDR1 SNHLY and CDR2 FYNNEI. The ends were cut back, 3 bases at V and 2 bases at J, with 17 bases in the middle. CDR3 amino acids: CASSDLLDSSAYNEQFF. The CDR3 DNA reads as TGTGCCAGCAGTGATCTTCTCGACTCTTCGGCCTACAATGAGCAGTTCTTC.

V usage is TRBV7-2 and J usage is TRBJ2-7; D gene ambiguous. Trimming took 0 bases from V and 0 from J, leaving 15 bases between them. The germline CDR1 and CDR2 sequences are SGHTA and FQGNSA. There are 17 residues in the CDR3. The CDR3 sequence is CASSLAIAKAYSYEQYF. DNA of the CDR3: TGTGCCAGCAGCTTAGCGATAGCCAAAGCGTACTCCTACGAGCAGTACTTC.